These 9 T cell receptor beta chains originate from one sample sequenced in a study of T cells in localized non-small cell lung cancer. Data came from immunoSEQ multiplex PCR; TCRdb stores just in-frame clones and leaves some out. The repertoire consists of some 25,000 clones, with 88% occurring once and the leading ten covering 5.5% to 7.5%. The sample was PBMCs, taken before any cancer treatment. These TCRs come from a man aged 40 to 70 with stage II lung adenocarcinoma.

This clone has a handful of counts. The rearrangement links TRBV9 to TRBJ2-5; no definite D call. Germline-derived CDR1 and CDR2 are SGDLS and YYNGEE. The CDR3 extends over 13 amino acids. The ends were cut back, 2 bases at V and 1 base at J, with 6 bases in the middle. CDR3 protein: CASSVRAQETQYF. CDR3 nucleotides: TGTGCCAGCAGCGTGCGCGCCCAAGAGACCCAGTACTTC.

The V and J genes are TRBV7-9 and TRBJ2-7; weak D call: TRBD2 (5 bases). V was pared by 3 bases and J by 3 bases, with 15 bases between. CDR3 length: 15 residues. Per germline, CDR1 SEHNR and CDR2 FQNEAQ (reference sequence). Here the CDR3 reads CASSFVPAADYEQYF. CDR3 DNA: TGTGCCAGCAGCTTTGTACCAGCGGCAGACTACGAGCAGTACTTC.

The rearrangement uses TRBV27 and TRBJ2-1; TRBD1 might be the D (6 bases). This CDR3 region has 16 residues. Germline V gene data show CDR1 as MNHEY and CDR2 as SMNVEV (reference sequence). Trimming removed 2 bases from V and 10 bases from J, with 21 bases in between. For the CDR3, the DNA is TGTGCCAGCAGTTTACCAGACAGGAGCTACGAACACGAGCAGTTCTTC. Protein product: CASSLPDRSYEHEQFF.

The chain joins TRBV19 to TRBJ1-5; D possibly corresponds to TRBD1 (5 bases). The CDR3 runs 13 residues. Germline loops: CDR1 LNHDA, CDR2 SQIVND (reference sequence). V dropped 5 bases and J dropped 7 bases, with 12 bases sitting between them. The CDR3 loop is CASSSQGFQPQHF. The CDR3 DNA is TGTGCCAGTAGTTCCCAGGGATTCCAGCCCCAGCATTTT. The whole variable domain, filled in from reference TRBV19 and TRBJ1-5, reads DGGITQSPKYLFRKEGQNVTLSCEQNLNHDAMYWYRQDPGQGLRLIYYSQIVNDFQKGDIAEGYSVSREKKESFPLTVTSAQKNPTAFYLCASSSQGFQPQHFGDGTRLSIL.

This clone came up once. V and J are TRBV30 and TRBJ1-2; D is unresolved. The germline V and J ends were trimmed by 3 bases and 2 bases, with 13 bases remaining between them. The CDR3 contains 14 residues. The germline gives CDR1 GTSNPN, CDR2 SVGIG (reference sequence). CDR3 coding DNA: TGTGCCTGGAGCGTAAGAGGGCAAAACTATGGCTACACCTTC. Translating gives CAWSVRGQNYGYTF.

The genes are TRBV4-3 and TRBJ1-1; 7 nucleotides align to TRBD1. Per the germline V gene, CDR1 is LGHNA and CDR2 is YSLEER. The CDR3 totals 14 residues. The J segment lost 10 bases and the V segment lost 3 bases, leaving 11 bases of the junction unmatched. CDR3 protein: CASSQGGPGGLAFF. In nucleotides, the CDR3 is TGCGCCAGCAGCCAGGGAGGGCCAGGGGGATTAGCTTTCTTT.

The chain uses TRBV9 and TRBJ1-2; 7 bases fit TRBD1. The junction had 4 bases not matched to a gene; V was cut back by 5 bases and J by 0 bases. CDR3 size: 14 residues. Germline V lookup: CDR1 SGDLS, CDR2 YYNGEE. The CDR3 is CASRRDSPNYGYTF. The CDR3, as DNA: TGTGCCAGCAGACGGGACAGCCCTAACTATGGCTACACCTTC.

The rearrangement joins TRBV19 to TRBJ2-6; a possible D gene is TRBD2 (5 bases). Trimming pared 4 bases from V and 0 bases from J, leaving 7 bases between. The length of the CDR3 is 15 residues. Looked up from germline, CDR1 is LNHDA and CDR2 is SQIVND (reference sequence). The CDR3 reads CASSKGSSGANVLTF. CDR3 nucleotide sequence: TGTGCCAGTAGTAAAGGGAGCTCTGGGGCCAACGTCCTGACTTTC.

The gene calls are TRBV29-1 and TRBJ2-5; D is unresolved. Germline CDR1 SQVTM, CDR2 ANQGSEA. CDR3 length: 13 residues. The CDR3 DNA reads as TGCTCCGCCGGAATGGGCTTCCAAGAGACCCAGTACTTC. This translates into CSAGMGFQETQYF. Looking up the rest from reference TRBV29-1 and TRBJ2-5 gives the full variable domain: SAVISQKPSRDICQRGTSLTIQCQVDSQVTMMFWYRQQPGQSLTLIATANQGSEATYESGFVIDKFPISRPNLTFSTLTVSNMSPEDSSIYLCSAGMGFQETQYFGPGTRLLVL.